The 13 T cell receptor beta chains below come from one sample, sequenced in a study of blood T cell repertoires in COVID-19. Clones were read by immunoSEQ multiplex PCR, and TCRdb kept only the in-frame ones, dropping some. The sample holds 140,000 to 150,000 clones, around 78% seen once. The sample comprised peripheral blood. The receptor set was obtained from a woman in her sixties with acute or convalescent COVID-19.

The chain recombines TRBV7-3 with TRBJ2-1; TRBD2 matches at 13 bases. Germline CDR1 reads SGHTA; CDR2 reads FQGTGA. Trimming took 7 bases from V and 11 from J; bases not matched to a gene: 5. The CDR3 runs to 13 residues. For the CDR3, the DNA is TGTGCCAGCACGAGACTAGCGGGAGGCAAGCAGTTCTTC. Translating gives CASTRLAGGKQFF.

This chain joins TRBV7-2 and TRBJ1-6; 9 bases fit TRBD1. Germline lookup yields CDR1 SGHTA and CDR2 FQGNSA. The trim removed 4 bases at V and 9 bases at J, leaving 10 bases unmatched. This CDR3 is 16 amino acids long. The CDR3: CASSSVQGAWGSPLHF. For the CDR3, the DNA is TGTGCCAGCAGCTCGGTACAGGGGGCATGGGGTTCACCCCTCCACTTT.

This chain uses TRBV27 with TRBJ1-2; possibly TRBD1 for D (5 bases). Trimming took 5 bases from V and 4 from J, leaving 14 bases between them. The CDR3 has 14 residues. Germline V gives CDR1 MNHEY, CDR2 SMNVEV (reference sequence). CDR3: CASSASLGGYGYTF. CDR3 sequence (DNA): TGTGCCAGCAGTGCGTCGTTGGGGGGCTATGGCTACACCTTC.

The chain has TRBV7-9 and TRBJ1-5; 9 bases are a match to TRBD1. Germline CDR1 and CDR2: SEHNR and FQNEAQ (reference sequence). Germline trimming cut 6 bases from V and 4 bases from J; bases unmatched to any gene: 7. CDR3 length: 15 residues. CDR3 protein: CASSAPGTGNQPQHF. CDR3 coding DNA: TGTGCCAGCAGTGCACCCGGGACAGGGAATCAGCCCCAGCATTTT.

The chain has TRBV4-2 and TRBJ1-1, with TRBD1 as a possible D gene (5 bases). Germline assignment: CDR1 LGHNA and CDR2 YNFKEQ. Trimming stripped 1 base from V and 12 bases from J, with 15 bases between. The CDR3 spans 13 residues. The CDR3 DNA sequence: TGTGCCAGCAGCCAAGTTGGGGGGGAGGAACCTTTCTTT. Residues: CASSQVGGEEPFF.

The chain uses TRBV19 and TRBJ1-1, with TRBD1 identical over 11 bases. J gave up 4 bases and V 4 bases, and 2 bases lay outside the gene matches. The CDR3 has 14 residues. CDR1 is LNHDA, CDR2 SQIVND, per germline (reference sequence). CDR3 residues: CASSRGTGGTEAFF. CDR3 sequence (DNA): TGTGCCAGTAGTAGGGGGACAGGGGGCACTGAAGCTTTCTTT.

The V and J genes are TRBV9 and TRBJ1-3; perhaps TRBD1 as D (5 bases). Trimming pared 4 bases from V and 0 bases from J, leaving 11 bases between. The CDR3 has 15 amino acids. Germline CDR1 and CDR2: SGDLS and YYNGEE. Here the CDR3 DNA reads TGTGCCAGCAGCTTGACAGCTTTCTCTGGAAACACCATATATTTT. It codes for CASSLTAFSGNTIYF.

The chain combines TRBV3-1 (or the pseudogene TRBV3-2) with TRBJ2-7, with TRBD2 matching over 7 bases. V was clipped by 4 bases and J by 8 bases; unmatched bases: 5. This CDR3 has 12 amino acids. The germline V gene encodes CDR1 LGHDT and CDR2 YNNKEL (reference sequence). In DNA, the CDR3 is TGTGCCAGCAGCCTGCGAAGCGGGAAGCAGTACTTC. Encoded protein: CASSLRSGKQYF.

The chain combines TRBV3-1 (or the pseudogene TRBV3-2) with TRBJ2-7; D unresolved. The germline gives CDR1 LGHDT, CDR2 YNNKEL (reference sequence). Trimming cost V 5 bases and J 0 bases, with 8 bases left between them. The CDR3 is 13 amino acids. CDR3 protein: CASSYRRSYEQYF. The CDR3 DNA reads as TGTGCCAGCAGCTACAGACGCTCCTACGAGCAGTACTTC.

V is TRBV15 and J is TRBJ2-7; D is uncertain. Germline CDR1 is LNHNV and CDR2 is YYDKDF (reference sequence). V was cut by 5 bases and J by 5 bases, with 10 bases left in between. This CDR3 region has 12 residues. CDR3 in DNA: TGTGCCACCAGCCTAAACGACAACGAGCAGTACTTC. Translation gives CATSLNDNEQYF.

Only a few counts were recorded for this clone. The chain is built from TRBV6-6 and TRBJ2-4; D is uncertain. Trimming removed 8 bases from V and 0 bases from J, with 11 bases in between. Germline V lookup: CDR1 MNHNY, CDR2 SVGAGI (reference sequence). The CDR3 consists of 14 residues. CDR3 loop: CASLPSLAKNIQYF. The CDR3 region has the DNA TGTGCCAGCCTCCCGTCACTAGCCAAAAACATTCAGTACTTC.

The chain employs TRBV29-1 and TRBJ2-5; D gene unclear. V lost 5 bases to trimming and J lost 5 bases, with 15 bases between them. CDR3 length: 13 residues. Germline loops: CDR1 SQVTM, CDR2 ANQGSEA. In DNA, the CDR3 is TGCAGCGTTCGGGTTCCCGGTAGGGAGACCCAGTACTTC. Protein product: CSVRVPGRETQYF.

The chain recombines TRBV4-2 with TRBJ1-6; the D is unclear. In germline, CDR1 is LGHNA, CDR2 YNFKEQ. Trimming cost V 1 base and J 7 bases, with 14 bases left between them. The CDR3 has 16 amino acids. The CDR3 nucleotides read TGTGCCAGCAGCCAAGTCAATCTACAGAACAATTCACCCCTCCACTTT. This encodes CASSQVNLQNNSPLHF.